Sequencing of this T cell receptor beta chain was carried out in a study of spatial heterogeneity in lung cancer. Each CDR3 protein gets one entry after TCRdb re-called the 5' RACE reads with MiXCR. The sample contains almost 75,000 distinct CDR3 sequences, about an eighth of which appear only once. Germline V gives CDR1 DFQATT, CDR2 SNEGSKA (reference sequence). V lost 3 bases and J lost 7, with 13 bases in between. The CDR3 runs to 14 residues. Noted time point: sample taken at primary tumor resection. Unsorted whole RNA samples from tumor, nontumor lung or frozen PBMC were sequenced. The chain couples TRBV20-1 to TRBJ1-6; possibly TRBD1 for D (5 bases). Here the sequenced sample was PBMCs, taken at surgery. The source of this sequence is a male donor with early-stage non-small cell lung cancer. The CDR3 loop reads CSASSGYRNSPLHF. DNA for the CDR3: TGCAGTGCTAGTTCAGGGTATCGGAATTCACCCCTCCACTTT.